The present T cell receptor (beta chain) was sequenced within a study of T cell responses to AZD1222 COVID-19 vaccine. CDR1 is SGHTA, CDR2 FQGNSA, per germline. Trimming cost V 2 bases and J 0 bases; bases outside gene matches: 11. The CDR3 is 19 amino acids. Assay: immunoSEQ multiplex PCR; the TCRdb copy retains only in-frame clones and omits some. Counted here are approximately 110,000 clones, more than 85% occurring once; the ten biggest clones make up about 10%. The sequence derives from an adult in good health. The specimen was peripheral blood, collected on day 0 of AZD1222 vaccination. The chain uses TRBV7-2 and TRBJ2-7; 12 bases line up with TRBD1. This chain's CDR3 is CASSLRGQGAFESSYEQYF. The CDR3 nucleotides read TGTGCCAGCAGCTTACGGGGACAGGGGGCGTTTGAGAGCTCCTACGAGCAGTACTTC.